This TCR beta chain comes out of a study of HIV-infected patients and healthy controls. This clonotype came up many times. Trimming removed 4 bases from V and 1 base from J, with 10 bases in between. This CDR3 has 13 residues. CDR1 is SQVTM and CDR2 is ANQGSEA in the germline V gene. Reverse transcription used around 500 ng RNA and constant-region primers for alpha and beta. Each of the alpha and beta chains got its own library through chain-specific third strand synthesis with indices. From the 5' RACE reads, TCRdb called clonotypes with MiXCR, one entry per CDR3 protein. The sample lists 15,000 to 20,000 distinct CDR3 sequences; 9% to 15% were seen once. Whole blood was used without fractionation, so all unsorted peripheral T cells were included.

Sequencing input: blood. This TCR was sampled from an adult in good health. The chain combines TRBV29-1 with TRBJ1-1; D remains ambiguous. CDR3 in DNA: TGCAGCGTTGGTCGGAGTTCGAACACTGAAGCTTTCTTT. Encoded protein: CSVGRSSNTEAFF.